The text below deals with one TCR beta chain. These data originate in a study of blood T cell repertoires in COVID-19. Study-wide background: COVID-19 samples from acute and convalescent phases originated in the United States, Italy and Spain. The analysed material was cDNA or gDNA that came from T cells, B-cell-depleted T cells, or PBMCs.

The CDR3 runs to 15 residues. CDR1 and CDR2 (germline): MNHEY, SVGAGI. Trimming pared 4 bases from V and 7 bases from J, leaving 20 bases between. Original methodology: Quantification of nucleated cells was approximated via reference gene primer amplification. The data were produced by immunoSEQ multiplex PCR, yet TCRdb's version contains in-frame clones alone and is incomplete. Clonal size and the V and J genes are those of that table, whereas D and trimming came from the DNA. The sample holds approximately 260,000 clones, 70% to 90% seen once. The clonotype was recovered from a man aged 55-75 years who had recovered from COVID-19. The rearrangement links TRBV6-5 to TRBJ2-7; D possibly corresponds to TRBD2 (6 bases). The sequenced material came from peripheral blood. DNA for the CDR3: TGTGCCAGCAGTTTGGTCGGCCAGCTTGCGGGGGAGCAGTACTTC. The encoded protein is CASSLVGQLAGEQYF.